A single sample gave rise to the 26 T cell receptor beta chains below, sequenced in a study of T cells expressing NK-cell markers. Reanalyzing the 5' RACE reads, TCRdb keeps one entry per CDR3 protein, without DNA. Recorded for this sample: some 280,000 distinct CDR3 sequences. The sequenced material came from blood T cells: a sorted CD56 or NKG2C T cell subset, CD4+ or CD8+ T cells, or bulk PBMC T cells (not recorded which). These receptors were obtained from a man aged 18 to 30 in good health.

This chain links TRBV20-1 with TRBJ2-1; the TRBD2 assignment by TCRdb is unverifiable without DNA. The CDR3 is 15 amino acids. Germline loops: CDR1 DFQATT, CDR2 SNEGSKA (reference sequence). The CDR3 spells CSASRSGTSGNEQFF.

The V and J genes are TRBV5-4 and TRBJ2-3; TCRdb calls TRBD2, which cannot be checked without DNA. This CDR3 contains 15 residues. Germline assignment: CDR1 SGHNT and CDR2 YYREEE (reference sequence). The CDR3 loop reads CASSLVPAGVDTQYF.

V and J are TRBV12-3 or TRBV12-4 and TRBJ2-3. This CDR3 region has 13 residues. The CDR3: CASSLGSKDTQYF.

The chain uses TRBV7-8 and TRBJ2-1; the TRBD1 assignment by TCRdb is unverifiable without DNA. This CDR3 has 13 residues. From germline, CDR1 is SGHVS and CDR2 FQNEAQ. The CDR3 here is CASSSRGGNEQFF.

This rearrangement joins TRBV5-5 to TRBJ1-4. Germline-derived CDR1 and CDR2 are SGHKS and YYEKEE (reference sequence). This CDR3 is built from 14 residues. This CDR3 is CASTPQAHNEKLFF. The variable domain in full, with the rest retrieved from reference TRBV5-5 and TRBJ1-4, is DAGVTQSPTHLIKTRGQQVTLRCSPISGHKSVSWYQQVLGQGPQFIFQYYEKEERGRGNFPDRFSARQFPNYSSELNVNALLLGDSALYLCASTPQAHNEKLFFGSGTQLSVL.

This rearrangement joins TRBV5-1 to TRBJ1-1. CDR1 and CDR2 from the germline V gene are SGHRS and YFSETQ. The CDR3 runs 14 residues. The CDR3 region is CASKRDQVGTEAFF.

CDR3 region: CASGGYATNEKLFF. The chain joins TRBV11-2 to TRBJ1-4; TCRdb names TRBD1, which stays unverified in the absence of DNA. This CDR3 comprises 14 residues. Germline V gives CDR1 SGHAT, CDR2 FQNNGV. The entire variable domain, with the rest obtained from reference TRBV11-2 and TRBJ1-4, is as follows: EAGVAQSPRYKIIEKRQSVAFWCNPISGHATLYWYQQILGQGPKLLIQFQNNGVVDDSQLPKDRFSAERLKGVDSTLKIQPAKLEDSAVYLCASGGYATNEKLFFGSGTQLSVL.

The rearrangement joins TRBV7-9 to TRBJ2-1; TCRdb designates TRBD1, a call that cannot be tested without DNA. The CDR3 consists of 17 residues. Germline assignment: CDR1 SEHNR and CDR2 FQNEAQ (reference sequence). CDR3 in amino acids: CASSQSSGQGSVNEQFF.

The CDR3: CASSLQPTGGAFNNQPQHF. This sequence joins TRBV7-2 and TRBJ1-5; as DNA is missing, the TRBD1 call by TCRdb cannot be tested. The germline V gene has CDR1 SGHTA and CDR2 FQGNSA. The CDR3 is 19 amino acids.

CDR3 sequence: CAWRKGTGGLPEAFF. This chain uses TRBV30 with TRBJ1-1; TCRdb proposes TRBD1, but this gene call is untestable without DNA. Germline loops: CDR1 GTSNPN, CDR2 SVGIG (reference sequence). This CDR3 contains 15 residues.

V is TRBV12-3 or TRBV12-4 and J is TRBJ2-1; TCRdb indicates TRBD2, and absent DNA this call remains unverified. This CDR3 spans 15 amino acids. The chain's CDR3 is CASNSDSGSYNEQFF.

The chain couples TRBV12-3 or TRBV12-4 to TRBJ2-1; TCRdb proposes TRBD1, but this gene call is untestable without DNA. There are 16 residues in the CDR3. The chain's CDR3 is CASNFRGGIGGNEQFF.

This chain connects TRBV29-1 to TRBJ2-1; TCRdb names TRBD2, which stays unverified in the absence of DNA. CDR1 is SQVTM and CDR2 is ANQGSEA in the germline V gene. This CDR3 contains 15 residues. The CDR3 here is CSTRSGTSPYNEQFF.

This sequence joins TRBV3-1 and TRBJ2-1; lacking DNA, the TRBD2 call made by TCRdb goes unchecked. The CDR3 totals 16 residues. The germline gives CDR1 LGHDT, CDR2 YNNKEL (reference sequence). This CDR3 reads CASSSFGGSMYNEQFF.

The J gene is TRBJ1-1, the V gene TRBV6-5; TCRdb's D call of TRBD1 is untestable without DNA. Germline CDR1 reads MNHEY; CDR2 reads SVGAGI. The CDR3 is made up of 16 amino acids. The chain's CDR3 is CASSYSRDTLGTEAFF.

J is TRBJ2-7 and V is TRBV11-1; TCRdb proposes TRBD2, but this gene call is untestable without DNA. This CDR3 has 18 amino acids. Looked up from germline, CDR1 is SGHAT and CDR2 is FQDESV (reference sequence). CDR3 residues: CASSPKVLAGGFYNEQYF.

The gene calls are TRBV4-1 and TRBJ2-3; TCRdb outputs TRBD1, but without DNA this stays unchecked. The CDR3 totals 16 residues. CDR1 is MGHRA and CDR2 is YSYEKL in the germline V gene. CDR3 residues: CASSQGLRDDTDTQYF.

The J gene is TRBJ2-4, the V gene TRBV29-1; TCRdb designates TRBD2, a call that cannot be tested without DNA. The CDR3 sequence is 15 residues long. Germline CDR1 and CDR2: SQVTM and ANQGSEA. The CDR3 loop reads CSVEGLAGAKNIQYF.

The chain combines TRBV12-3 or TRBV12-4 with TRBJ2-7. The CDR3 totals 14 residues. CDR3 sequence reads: CASESHRETYEQYF.

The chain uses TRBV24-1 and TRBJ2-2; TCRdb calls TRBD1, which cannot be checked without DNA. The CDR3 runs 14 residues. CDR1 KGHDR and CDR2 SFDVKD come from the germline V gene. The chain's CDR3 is CATSDPGSTGELFF.

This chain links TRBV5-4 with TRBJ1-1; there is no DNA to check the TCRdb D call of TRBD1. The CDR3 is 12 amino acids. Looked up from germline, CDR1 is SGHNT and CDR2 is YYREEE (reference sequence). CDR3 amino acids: CASSFRENEAFF.

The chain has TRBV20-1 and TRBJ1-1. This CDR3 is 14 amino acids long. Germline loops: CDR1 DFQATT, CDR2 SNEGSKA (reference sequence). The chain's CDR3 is CSARGLRWNTEAFF.

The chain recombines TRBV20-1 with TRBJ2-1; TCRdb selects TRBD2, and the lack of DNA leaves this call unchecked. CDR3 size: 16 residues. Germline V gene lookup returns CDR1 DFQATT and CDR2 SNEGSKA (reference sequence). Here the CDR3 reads CSARLAGRGAYNEQFF.

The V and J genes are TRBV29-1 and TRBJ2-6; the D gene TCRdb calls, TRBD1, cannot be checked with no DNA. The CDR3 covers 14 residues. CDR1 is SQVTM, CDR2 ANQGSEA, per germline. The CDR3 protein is CSVEDRAGANVLTF.

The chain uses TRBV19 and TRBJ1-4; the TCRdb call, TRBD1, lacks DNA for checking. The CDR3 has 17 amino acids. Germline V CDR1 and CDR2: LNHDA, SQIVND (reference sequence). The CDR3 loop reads CASSPPTGGVTNEKLFF.

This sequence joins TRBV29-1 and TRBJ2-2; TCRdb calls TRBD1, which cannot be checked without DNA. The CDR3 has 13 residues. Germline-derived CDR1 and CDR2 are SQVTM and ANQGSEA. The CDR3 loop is CSGGQGVTGELFF.